This T cell receptor beta chain was profiled in a study of shared clonotypes between healthy human individuals. On the study more broadly: The study drew on a couple of women and three men aged 18 to 49 as donors. Each donor contributed plates that comprised three CD4 naive, three CD4 memory, two CD8 naive and one CD8 memory.

A note on this clone: The antigen remains undetermined.

General study results and limits: Sharing of clonotypes among donors was expected to vary with sequencing depth.

Trimming shortened V by 1 base and J by 4 bases, and 25 bases separated the two germline ends. This CDR3 region has 19 residues. Germline V CDR1 and CDR2: LGHNA, YSLEER. None of the donors, who were healthy HIV-negative adults, had recently had acute infections or vaccinations. Sequenced by immunoSEQ multiplex PCR; TCRdb stores in-frame clones only, minus some. This table has around 2,000,000 clones, about 95% appearing once. V and J are TRBV4-3 and TRBJ1-2; no clear D. The sequenced sample consisted of naive CD4+ T cells sorted from blood. As for subset: CD45RA+ positively selected. This clonotype was obtained from a man aged 18 to 29 in good health. The CDR3 DNA reads as TGCGCCAGCAGCCAAGTTTTTTGGGGAGGGCTAAAAGGTTCCTATGGCTACACCTTC. Its protein product is CASSQVFWGGLKGSYGYTF.